One sample yielded the 8 T cell receptor beta chains listed below, sequenced in a study of brain T cells in children with intractable seizures. Generated by immunoSEQ multiplex PCR, the TCRdb table keeps only in-frame clones and is missing some. The sample lists about 340,000 clones; over 85% were seen once. Time point indicated: blood from clinic visit 5 months post-surgery; TSC patient then seizure free. Sequenced material: peripheral blood, taken roughly 5 months after surgery. These receptors all stem from a boy in the first two years of life with tuberous sclerosis and intractable seizures.

The chain is built from TRBV3-1 (or the pseudogene TRBV3-2) and TRBJ2-5, with TRBD1 matching over 8 bases. With V trimmed by 5 bases and J by 1 base, 6 bases remained unmatched. Germline values: CDR1 LGHDT, CDR2 YNNKEL (reference sequence). The CDR3 contains 15 residues. The CDR3 coding sequence is TGTGCCAGCAGCAGAAGGACAGGGATCCAAGAGACCCAGTACTTC. It yields the protein CASSRRTGIQETQYF.

V is TRBV28 and J is TRBJ1-3; TRBD1 matches 11 bases. The CDR3 spans 16 residues. Germline CDR1 is MDHEN and CDR2 is SYDVKM. V lost 3 bases, J lost 3 bases, and 4 bases stayed unmatched. The CDR3 region is CASSFRTGGRGNTIYF. The CDR3 nucleotides are TGTGCCAGCAGTTTCCGGACAGGGGGCCGTGGAAACACCATATATTTT.

This chain connects TRBV7-6 to TRBJ1-1; TRBD1 is a possible D gene (5 bases). This CDR3 has 16 residues. V shed 5 bases and J shed 0 bases, with 16 bases lying between them. Germline values: CDR1 SGHVS, CDR2 FNYEAQ. CDR3 nucleotides: TGTGCCAGCAGCCCCCGTGTGGGGGGAATGAACACTGAAGCTTTCTTT. Translation gives CASSPRVGGMNTEAFF.

The chain recombines TRBV5-1 with TRBJ2-5, with 8 bases identical to TRBD1. The CDR3 loop spans 14 amino acids. V lost 8 bases, J lost 2 bases, and 8 bases stayed unmatched. Germline V gives CDR1 SGHRS, CDR2 YFSETQ. CDR3 sequence: CASDRGGRQETQYF. As DNA, the CDR3 is TGCGCCAGTGACAGGGGAGGTAGGCAAGAGACCCAGTACTTC.

The chain combines TRBV11-3 with TRBJ1-2; possibly TRBD1 for D (5 bases). V lost 0 bases, J lost 4 bases, and 9 bases lay in between. This CDR3 has 14 amino acids. Germline lookup yields CDR1 SGHNT and CDR2 YENEEA. The CDR3 bases are TGTGCCAGCAGCTTAGACAGGGAGGCCTATGGCTACACCTTC. This sequence encodes CASSLDREAYGYTF.

This chain uses TRBV7-8 with TRBJ2-1, with 9 bases identical to TRBD2. The V gene's germline CDR1 is SGHVS and CDR2 FQNEAQ. The CDR3 spans 14 residues. Germline trimming cut 6 bases from V and 8 bases from J; bases unmatched to any gene: 8. CDR3 DNA: TGTGCCAGCAGAAGTAGCGGGAGACCCCATGAGCAGTTCTTC. As protein: CASRSSGRPHEQFF.

The J gene is TRBJ2-1, the V gene TRBV5-1; D ambiguous. CDR1 and CDR2 from the germline V gene are SGHRS and YFSETQ. Trimming removed 4 bases from V and 3 bases from J, with 8 bases in between. This CDR3 spans 13 amino acids. The CDR3 is CASSIDFYNEQFF. CDR3 sequence (DNA): TGCGCCAGCAGCATTGATTTCTACAATGAGCAGTTCTTC.

This clone has only one observation. The chain recombines TRBV12-5 with TRBJ2-1, with D unclear. V was trimmed by 6 bases and J by 5 bases, leaving 5 bases between them. The germline CDR1 and CDR2 sequences are LGHNT and FRNRAP. CDR3 size: 11 residues. The CDR3 nucleotides are TGTGCTAGTGGGGCTGACAATGAGCAGTTCTTC. Its protein is CASGADNEQFF. Variable domain in full (rest from reference TRBV12-5 and TRBJ2-1): DARVTQTPRHKVTEMGQEVTMRCQPILGHNTVFWYRQTMMQGLELLAYFRNRAPLDDSGMPKDRFSAEMPDATLATLKIQPSEPRDSAVYFCASGADNEQFFGPGTRLTVL.